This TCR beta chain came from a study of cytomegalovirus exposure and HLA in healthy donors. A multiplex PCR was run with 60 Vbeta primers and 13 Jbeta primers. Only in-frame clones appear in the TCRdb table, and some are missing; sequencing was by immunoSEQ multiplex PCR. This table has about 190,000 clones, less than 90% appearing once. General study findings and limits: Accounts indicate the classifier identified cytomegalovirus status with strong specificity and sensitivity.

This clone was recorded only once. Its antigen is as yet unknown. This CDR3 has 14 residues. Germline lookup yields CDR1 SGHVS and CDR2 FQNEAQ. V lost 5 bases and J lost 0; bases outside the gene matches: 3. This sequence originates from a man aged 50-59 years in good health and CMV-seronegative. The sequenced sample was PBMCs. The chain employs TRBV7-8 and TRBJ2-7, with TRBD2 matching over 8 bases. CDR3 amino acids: CASSASGSSYEQYF. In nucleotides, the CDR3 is TGTGCCAGCAGCGCTAGCGGGTCCTCCTACGAGCAGTACTTC.